This TCR beta chain was sequenced in a study of chemoradiotherapy in HPV16-positive cancers. The table came from immunoSEQ multiplex PCR; TCRdb's copy has only in-frame clones and leaves some out. The profile shows approximately 9,700 clones, around four fifths of them singletons. J lost 4 bases, V lost 8 bases, and 7 bases had no gene match. Germline V gene lookup returns CDR1 MDHEN and CDR2 SYDVKM. The CDR3 is 14 residues long. Whole-study results and caveats: Only two HPV16-positive patients supplied the functional HPV-specificity definition. For HPV16-positive patients, expanding HPV-responsive T cells associated with longer recurrence-free survival. Candidate HPV-specific clones and E7-related TCR motifs grew in tumor during treatment.

To note about this clone: Its antigen remains unidentified.

Here the sequenced sample was tumor tissue, taken from a patient who underwent chemoradiotherapy. The sequence was collected from a human donor with HPV-associated anogenital cancer. The V and J genes are TRBV28 and TRBJ1-5, with 8 positions matching TRBD1. The CDR3 region has the DNA TGTGCCAGCTATCCGACAGGGGAGAATCAGCCCCAGCATTTT. Its translation: CASYPTGENQPQHF.